The 11 T cell receptor beta chains below all came from one sample that was sequenced in a study of cytomegalovirus exposure and HLA in healthy donors. The assay was immunoSEQ multiplex PCR, and TCRdb's table has in-frame clones only and misses some. The data hold 150,000 to 200,000 clones, with 86% observed a single time. Sequences were obtained from PBMCs. These receptors all stem from a woman aged 18-29 years in good health and CMV-seronegative.

The sample holds a few counts of this clone. The chain has TRBV19 and TRBJ2-7; 7 bases line up with TRBD1. J was trimmed by 3 bases and V by 4 bases; bases with no gene match: 3. This CDR3 is 13 amino acids long. CDR1 LNHDA and CDR2 SQIVND come from the germline V gene (reference sequence). The CDR3, as DNA: TGTGCCAGTAGTAAGGGACAGTTCTACGAGCAGTACTTC. Residues: CASSKGQFYEQYF.

The V gene is TRBV7-7, the J gene TRBJ2-1; possible D gene TRBD1, 6 bases. V lost 5 bases, J lost 4 bases, and 12 bases lay in between. Looked up from germline, CDR1 is SSHAT and CDR2 is FNYEAQ (reference sequence). This CDR3 has 14 amino acids. The CDR3 coding sequence is TGTGCCAGCAGCCCCGGACAGATTTACAATGAGCAGTTCTTC. This sequence encodes CASSPGQIYNEQFF.

The V and J genes are TRBV18 and TRBJ1-2; D may be TRBD1 (6 bases). The germline V gene has CDR1 KGHSH and CDR2 LQKENI. V lost 3 bases, J lost 4 bases, and 12 bases lay in between. The CDR3 contains 14 residues. DNA for the CDR3: TGTGCCAGCTCACCGTCAGGGGTCGGCTATGGCTACACCTTC. It translates to CASSPSGVGYGYTF.

The rearrangement joins TRBV6-1 to TRBJ2-1; TRBD1 is a possible D gene (5 bases). This CDR3 is built from 14 residues. Germline-derived CDR1 and CDR2 are MNHNS and SASEGT. The germline V and J ends were trimmed by 0 bases and 10 bases, with 13 bases remaining between them. CDR3 loop: CASSEAAGFREQFF. The CDR3 DNA is TGTGCCAGCAGTGAAGCGGCAGGGTTCCGGGAGCAGTTCTTC.

The chain links TRBV14 to TRBJ2-6; D unresolved. The CDR3 contains 13 residues. V shed 6 bases and J shed 1 base, with 4 bases lying between them. Germline V gene data show CDR1 as SGHDN and CDR2 as FVKESK. CDR3 residues: CASRRSGANVLTF. The CDR3 DNA follows: TGTGCCAGCAGACGGTCTGGGGCCAACGTCCTGACTTTC.

The rearrangement joins TRBV10-3 to TRBJ1-2; perhaps TRBD1 as D (6 bases). Germline V gene data show CDR1 as ENHRY and CDR2 as SYGVKD. V dropped 2 bases and J dropped 2 bases, with 18 bases sitting between them. There are 17 residues in the CDR3. The CDR3 DNA sequence: TGTGCCATCAGTGAGGCGACCAAGGGGGGGACGAACTATGGCTACACCTTC. This gives the protein CAISEATKGGTNYGYTF.

This chain joins TRBV10-2 and TRBJ1-2; weak D call: TRBD1 (5 bases). CDR3 length equals 13 residues. The germline V gene has CDR1 WSHSY and CDR2 SAAADI. Between the trimmed V and J ends, which lost 2 bases and 4 bases, there was a span of 8 bases. Here the CDR3 reads CASSESQGYGYTF. CDR3 DNA: TGCGCCAGCAGTGAGAGTCAGGGCTATGGCTACACCTTC.

This clone occurred once. The CDR3 spells CASSSDRDQETQYF. CDR3 DNA sequence: TGTGCCAGCAGTTCGGACAGGGACCAAGAGACCCAGTACTTC. The chain joins TRBV6-5 to TRBJ2-5; the match to TRBD1 covers 8 bases. Germline-derived CDR1 and CDR2 are MNHEY and SVGAGI. The length of the CDR3 is 14 residues. Unmatched junction bases numbered 1, after V lost 4 bases and J lost 0 bases.

The chain is built from TRBV5-1 and TRBJ1-1, with 8 bases identical to TRBD1. CDR1 and CDR2 (germline): SGHRS, YFSETQ. This CDR3 comprises 14 residues. Unmatched junction bases numbered 5, after V lost 2 bases and J lost 5 bases. Written as DNA, the CDR3 is TGCGCCAGCAGCTTCGCGACAGGGGAGACTGAAGCTTTCTTT. Translated: CASSFATGETEAFF.

The J gene is TRBJ2-5, the V gene TRBV10-3; tentatively, D is TRBD1 (5 bases). This CDR3 contains 15 residues. Germline V gene lookup returns CDR1 ENHRY and CDR2 SYGVKD. V was shortened by 3 bases and J by 2 bases, with 13 bases between the two germline ends. The CDR3 nucleotides are TGTGCCATCAGTGACTTCGACAGATCGCAAGAGACCCAGTACTTC. Translation gives CAISDFDRSQETQYF.

The V gene is TRBV14, the J gene TRBJ2-3, with TRBD2 matching 9 bases. The CDR3 consists of 15 residues. CDR1 is SGHDN and CDR2 is FVKESK in the germline V gene. Losses at the gene ends were 4 bases for V and 3 bases for J; bases not matched to a gene: 5. CDR3 bases: TGTGCCAGCAGCCTGCGGGGGGGCAGGACAGATACGCAGTATTTT. Translated: CASSLRGGRTDTQYF.